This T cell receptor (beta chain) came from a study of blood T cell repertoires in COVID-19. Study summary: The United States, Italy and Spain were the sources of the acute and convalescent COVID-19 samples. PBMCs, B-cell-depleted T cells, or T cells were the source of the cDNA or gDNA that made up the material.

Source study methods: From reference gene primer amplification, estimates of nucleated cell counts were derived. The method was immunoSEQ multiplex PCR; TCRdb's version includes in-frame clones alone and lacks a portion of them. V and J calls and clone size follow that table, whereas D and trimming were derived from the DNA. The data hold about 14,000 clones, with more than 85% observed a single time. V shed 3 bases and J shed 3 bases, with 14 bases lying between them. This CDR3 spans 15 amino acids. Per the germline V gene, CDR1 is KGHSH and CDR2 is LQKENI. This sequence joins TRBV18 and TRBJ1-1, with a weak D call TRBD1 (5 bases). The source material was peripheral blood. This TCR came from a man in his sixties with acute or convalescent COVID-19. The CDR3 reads CASSPWDSKDTEAFF. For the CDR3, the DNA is TGTGCCAGCTCACCGTGGGACTCAAAGGACACTGAAGCTTTCTTT.